The text below deals with one T cell receptor (beta chain). Its target antigen remains unknown. No quality values exist for individual bases; no much larger clone is one base distant. The source of the sample is a study of early T cells in non-severe SARS-CoV-2 infection (dated by TCRdb to 2020 to 2023). About the investigation overall: TCR sequencing used bulk RNA from unsorted whole blood, so alpha and beta chains could not be paired. Beyond this particular receptor, the publication reports: VDJdb matching was skewed toward anti-spike CD8 responses, so virus-specific expansions were likely underestimated and private and CD4 specificities were missed.

Libraries were prepared through 5' RACE. Instrument used: NextSeq 500. To correct for sequencing error and PCR bias, the TCR library protocol tagged individual cDNA molecules with unique molecular identifiers. Both TCR alpha and beta chains were sequenced, and tight co-correlation was observed between alpha and beta sequence abundances in each sample. The published analysis was carried out like this. Decombinator V4 was used to annotate the V gene, J gene and CDR3 of the TCR sequences. TCRs were defined as expanded if a significant change between any two time points was detected under a Poisson model with p below 0.0001. TCR abundances were normalised to the total number of TCRs sequenced in each sample and reported as counts per million. VDJdb, accessed 1 November 2021, was searched for CMV, EBV and SARS-CoV-2 annotated TCRs, with TCRs annotated for multiple antigens excluded. TCRdb itself trimmed the public reads at Q25 with fastp, ran MiXCR and retained productive beta chains. Identical CDR3 proteins give one entry, which carries the most common genes and DNA. The V and J calls and clone size come from TCRdb's table, not from the authors' own analysis. Within this sample are roughly 70,000 distinct CDR3 sequences, with around 20% of them counted one time only. The leading ten clones occupy about 15% of the sample.

The study was a case-control design nested within a healthcare worker cohort in London, UK, with weekly nasopharyngeal swab PCR tests and blood sampling. Healthcare workers were recruited during the week of the UK lockdown, between 23 and 31 March 2020, and followed weekly for up to 16 weeks. The source material was whole blood, sampled at baseline. This sequence was found in an adult who was a healthcare worker with PCR-confirmed SARS-CoV-2 infection or an uninfected control (not recorded which).

The CDR3 sequence is CASSFRRQLDTEAFF. Read as DNA, the sequence is TGTGCCAGCAGTTTTAGACGACAGCTAGACACTGAAGCTTTCTTT. The chain is assembled from TRBV12-3 or TRBV12-4 and TRBJ1-1, with TRBD1 tentatively as D gene (5 bases match). The V and J ends are trimmed by 3 bases and 3 bases, leaving 14 bases between them. The CDR3 measures 15 amino acids from cysteine to phenylalanine. The only DNA kept is the CDR3, 45 bases in frame from the first base.